This is a list of T cell receptor beta chains from one sample in a study of glioma-infiltrating T cells. TCRdb independently ran MiXCR on the multiplex PCR reads; one entry per CDR3 protein. The repertoire includes 85,000 to 110,000 distinct CDR3 sequences, less than 30% of them detected once, and 40% to 55% sits in the top ten. Material for sequencing was glioma tissue, nonneoplastic brain tissue, or PBMCs (not recorded which). The receptors here all came from a human donor with low-grade glioma or glioblastoma, undergoing nonglioma brain surgery, or in good health (not recorded which). Each CDR3 is given with its conserved first and last residue. D genes are given only for firm matches. Only part of the rows carry a size: once, few, many, or a class if the clone is expanded.

abundance	j_gene	d_gene	v_gene	CDR3aa	CDR3nt
few	TRBJ1-5	.	TRBV19	CASSPRGGGSNQPQHF	TGTGCCAGTAGCCCACGGGGGGGCGGCAGCAATCAGCCCCAGCATTTT
few	TRBJ2-7	TRBD2	TRBV7-9	CASSSLTSGGPYEQYF	TGTGCCAGCAGCTCCCTGACTAGCGGGGGCCCATACGAGCAGTACTTC
many	TRBJ1-3	.	TRBV7-9	CASSLSSGNTIYF	TGTGCCAGCAGCTTAAGTTCTGGAAACACCATATATTTT
many	TRBJ2-7	.	TRBV7-6	CASSSRGFYEQYF	TGTGCCAGCAGCTCAAGGGGTTTCTACGAGCAGTACTTC
many	TRBJ1-1	TRBD1	TRBV6-1	CASSHTGGSAEAFF	TGTGCCAGCAGTCACACAGGGGGCTCAGCTGAAGCTTTCTTT
many	TRBJ1-2	.	TRBV6-1	CASSRGGKWGYTF	TGTGCCAGCAGTAGGGGGGGGAAGTGGGGCTACACCTTC
many	TRBJ2-1	TRBD2	TRBV20-1	CSAGAGGAYNEQFF	TGCAGTGCTGGAGCGGGGGGAGCCTACAATGAGCAGTTCTTC
many	TRBJ1-1	.	TRBV28	CASSLWEEAFF	TGTGCCAGCAGTTTATGGGAGGAAGCTTTCTTT
.	TRBJ2-5	.	TRBV19	CASSNTNNKQETQYF	TGTGCCAGTAGTAACACAAATAATAAGCAAGAGACCCAGTACTTC
few	TRBJ2-1	.	TRBV12-3/TRBV12-4	CASSKGGGHNEQFF	TGTGCCAGCAGTAAGGGGGGAGGACACAATGAGCAGTTCTTC
many	TRBJ2-7	TRBD2	TRBV7-2	CASSLGTSGGYEQYF	TGTGCCAGCAGCTTAGGGACTAGCGGGGGCTACGAGCAGTACTTC
many	TRBJ1-3	.	TRBV28	CASSLSTKSIYF	TGTGCCAGCAGTTTATCGACCAAGTCCATATATTTT
.	TRBJ2-3	.	TRBV4-1	CASSQTGSQEDTQYF	TGCGCCAGCAGCCAGACTGGAAGCCAGGAAGATACGCAGTATTTT
few	TRBJ2-6	TRBD1	TRBV6-6	CASSYSSKGQGTYSSGANVLTF	TGTGCCAGCAGTTACTCGAGTAAGGGACAGGGGACCTACAGCTCTGGGGCCAACGTCCTGACTTTC
many	TRBJ1-4	TRBD1	TRBV20-1	CSADSGTGSDKLNEKLFF	TGCAGTGCCGACTCAGGGACAGGCTCCGATAAGCTGAATGAAAAACTGTTTTTT